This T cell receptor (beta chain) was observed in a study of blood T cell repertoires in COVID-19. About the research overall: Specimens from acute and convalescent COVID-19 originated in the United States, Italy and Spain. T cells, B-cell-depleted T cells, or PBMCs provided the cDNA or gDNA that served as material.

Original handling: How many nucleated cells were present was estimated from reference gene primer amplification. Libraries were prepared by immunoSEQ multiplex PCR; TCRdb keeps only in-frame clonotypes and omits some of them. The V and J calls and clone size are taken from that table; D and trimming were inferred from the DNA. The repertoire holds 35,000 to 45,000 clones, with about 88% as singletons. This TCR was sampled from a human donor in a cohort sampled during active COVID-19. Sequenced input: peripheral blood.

The CDR3 DNA reads TGCGCCAGCAGCCCGGACCCGGGGGGCGGTGGCTACACCTTC. Translated: CASSPDPGGGGYTF. The chain recombines TRBV5-1 with TRBJ1-2, with D maybe TRBD1 (6 bases). Trimming shortened V by 4 bases and J by 7 bases, and 17 bases separated the two germline ends. The CDR3 contains 14 residues. Germline V gives CDR1 SGHRS, CDR2 YFSETQ.